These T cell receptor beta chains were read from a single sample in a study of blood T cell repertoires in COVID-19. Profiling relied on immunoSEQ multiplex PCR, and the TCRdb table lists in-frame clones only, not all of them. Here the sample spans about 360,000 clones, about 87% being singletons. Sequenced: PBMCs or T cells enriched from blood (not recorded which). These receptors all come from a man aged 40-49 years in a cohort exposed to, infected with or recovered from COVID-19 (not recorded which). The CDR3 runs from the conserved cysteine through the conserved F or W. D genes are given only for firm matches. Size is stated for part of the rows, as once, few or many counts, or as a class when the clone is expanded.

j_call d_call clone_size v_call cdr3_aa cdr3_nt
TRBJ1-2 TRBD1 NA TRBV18 CASSPLQGALDYGYTF TGTGCCAGCTCACCACTACAGGGGGCTCTTGACTATGGCTACACCTTC
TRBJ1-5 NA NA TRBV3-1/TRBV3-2 CASSQGSGVLGQPQHF TGTGCCAGCAGCCAAGGTTCAGGGGTATTAGGTCAGCCCCAGCATTTT
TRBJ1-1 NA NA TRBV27 CASSFRGQNTEAFF TGTGCCAGCAGTTTTCGTGGACAAAACACTGAAGCTTTCTTT
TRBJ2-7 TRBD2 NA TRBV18 CASSPGGGREQYF TGTGCCAGCTCACCCGGGGGGGGTCGCGAGCAGTACTTC
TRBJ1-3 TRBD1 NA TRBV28 CASSLGTGTGLGNTIYF TGTGCCAGCAGTTTGGGGACCGGGACAGGGCTTGGAAACACCATATATTTT
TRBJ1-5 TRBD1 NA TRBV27 CASSSSRTGGQPQHF TGTGCCAGCAGTTCAAGCCGGACAGGGGGACAGCCCCAGCATTTT
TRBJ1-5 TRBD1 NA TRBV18 CASSPRDRDQPQHF TGTGCCAGCTCACCCCGGGACAGGGATCAGCCCCAGCATTTT
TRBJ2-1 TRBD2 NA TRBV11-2 CASSLAGGHNEQFF TGTGCCAGCAGCTTAGCGGGAGGGCACAATGAGCAGTTCTTC
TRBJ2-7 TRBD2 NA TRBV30 CAWSVREGHEQYF TGTGCCTGGAGTGTCCGGGAGGGCCACGAGCAGTACTTC
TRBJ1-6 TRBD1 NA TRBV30 CAWQGQKNSPLHF TGTGCCTGGCAGGGACAGAAGAATTCACCCCTCCACTTT
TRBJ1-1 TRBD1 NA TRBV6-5 CASTKRTGWNTEAFF TGTGCCAGCACCAAAAGGACAGGCTGGAACACTGAAGCTTTCTTT
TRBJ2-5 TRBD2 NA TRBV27 CASRPWGGSGETQYF TGTGCCAGCCGTCCCTGGGGCGGGAGTGGGGAGACCCAGTACTTC
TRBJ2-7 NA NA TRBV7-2 CASRRNRESYEQYF TGTGCCAGCAGGAGAAACAGGGAATCCTACGAGCAGTACTTC
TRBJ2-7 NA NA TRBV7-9 CASSLDGRGRYEQYF TGTGCCAGCAGCTTAGATGGGCGGGGCAGATACGAGCAGTACTTC
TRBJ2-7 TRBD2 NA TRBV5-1 CASSLEGTSGSAEQYF TGCGCCAGCAGCTTGGAAGGGACTAGCGGGAGTGCCGAGCAGTACTTC
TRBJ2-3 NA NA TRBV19 CASSIVGSPTDTQYF TGTGCCAGTAGTATAGTCGGGAGTCCCACAGATACGCAGTATTTT
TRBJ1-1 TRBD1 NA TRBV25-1 CASSAEQGIGNTEAFF TGTGCCAGCAGCGCCGAACAGGGGATTGGGAACACTGAAGCTTTCTTT
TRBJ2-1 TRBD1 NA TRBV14 CASSHQLRTGHNEQFF TGTGCCAGCAGCCACCAACTACGGACAGGGCACAATGAGCAGTTCTTC
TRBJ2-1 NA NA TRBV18 CASSPPGSTRVGEQFF TGTGCCAGCTCACCACCGGGCAGTACCCGAGTCGGTGAGCAGTTCTTC
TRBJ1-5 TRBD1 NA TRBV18 CASSEGQAPQPQHF TGTGCCAGCTCGGAGGGACAGGCCCCTCAGCCCCAGCATTTT
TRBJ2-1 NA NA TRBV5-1 CASSFTGYEQFF TGCGCCAGCAGCTTCACAGGGTATGAGCAGTTCTTC
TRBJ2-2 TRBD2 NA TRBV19 CASSMEREITTGELFF TGTGCCAGTAGTATGGAGCGGGAGATCACGACCGGGGAGCTGTTTTTT
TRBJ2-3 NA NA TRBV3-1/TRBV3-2 CASSNTGSFRDTQYF TGTGCCAGCAGCAATACAGGGAGTTTTAGAGATACGCAGTATTTT
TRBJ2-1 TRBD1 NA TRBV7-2 CASSTTGVRVHYNEQFF TGTGCCAGCAGCACCACAGGGGTAAGGGTTCATTACAATGAGCAGTTCTTC
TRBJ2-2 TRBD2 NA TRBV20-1 CSASSGTSGPHPTGELFF TGCAGTGCTAGTTCTGGGACTAGCGGGCCCCACCCCACCGGGGAGCTGTTTTTT
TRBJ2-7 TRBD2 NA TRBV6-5 CASSYSTSGRGEQYF TGTGCCAGCAGTTACTCGACTAGCGGGAGGGGCGAGCAGTACTTC
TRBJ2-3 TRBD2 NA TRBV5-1 CASSLLPGLGSSDTQYF TGCGCCAGCAGCTTGCTACCGGGACTAGGCTCATCAGATACGCAGTATTTT
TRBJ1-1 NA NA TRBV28 CASRRDTEAFF TGTGCCAGCCGGAGAGACACTGAAGCTTTCTTT
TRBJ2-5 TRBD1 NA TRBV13 CASSSTGNQETQYF TGTGCCAGCAGCTCGACAGGGAACCAAGAGACCCAGTACTTC
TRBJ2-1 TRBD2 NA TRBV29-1 CSVGGSAGGPYNEQFF TGCAGCGTGGGAGGATCGGCGGGAGGGCCCTACAATGAGCAGTTCTTC
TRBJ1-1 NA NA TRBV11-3 CASSPTMNTEAFF TGTGCCAGCAGCCCGACTATGAACACTGAAGCTTTCTTT
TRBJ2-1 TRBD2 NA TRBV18 CASSPPEREGNEQFF TGTGCCAGCTCACCACCGGAAAGGGAGGGCAATGAGCAGTTCTTC
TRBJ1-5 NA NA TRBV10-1 CASQEQPQHF TGCGCCAGCCAAGAGCAGCCCCAGCATTTT
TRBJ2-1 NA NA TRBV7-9 CASSGQVNEQFF TGTGCCAGCAGCGGTCAGGTCAATGAGCAGTTCTTC
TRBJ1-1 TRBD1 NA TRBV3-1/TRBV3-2 CASSARDRVGGTEAFF TGTGCCAGCAGCGCCCGGGACAGGGTAGGTGGCACTGAAGCTTTCTTT
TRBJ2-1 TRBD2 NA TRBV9 CASSEMTSGFVYNEQFF TGTGCCAGCAGCGAGATGACTAGCGGGTTCGTCTACAATGAGCAGTTCTTC
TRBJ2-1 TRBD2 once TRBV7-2 CASSPKTSGRAGEQFF TGTGCCAGCAGCCCAAAGACTAGCGGGAGGGCCGGGGAGCAGTTCTTC
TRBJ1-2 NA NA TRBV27 CASSLSYEGWDGYTF TGTGCCAGCAGTTTATCTTATGAGGGTTGGGATGGCTACACCTTC
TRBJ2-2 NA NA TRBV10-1 CASSESWSAQNTGELFF TGCGCCAGCAGTGAGTCCTGGAGCGCCCAGAACACCGGGGAGCTGTTTTTT
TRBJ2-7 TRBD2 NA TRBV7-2 CASSTTSGSPYEQYF TGTGCCAGCAGCACAACTAGCGGGAGCCCCTACGAGCAGTACTTC
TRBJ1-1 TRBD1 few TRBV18 CASSRTGTADTEAFF TGTGCCAGCTCACGGACAGGGACCGCGGACACTGAAGCTTTCTTT
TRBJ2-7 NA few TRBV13 CASSLGSGRFVGEQYF TGTGCCAGCAGCTTAGGTTCAGGCCGGTTCGTCGGCGAGCAGTACTTC
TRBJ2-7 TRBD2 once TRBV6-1 CASAGTSATYEQYF TGTGCCAGCGCCGGGACTAGCGCAACCTACGAGCAGTACTTC
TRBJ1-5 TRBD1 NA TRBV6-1 CASTPDRDQPQHF TGTGCCAGCACCCCGGACAGGGATCAGCCCCAGCATTTT
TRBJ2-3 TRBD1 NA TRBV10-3 CAISDGQGEAYTQYF TGTGCCATCAGTGATGGACAGGGGGAAGCGTACACGCAGTATTTT
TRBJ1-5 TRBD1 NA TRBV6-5 CASSYTIGQGAQPQHF TGTGCCAGCAGTTACACGATCGGACAGGGGGCGCAGCCCCAGCATTTT
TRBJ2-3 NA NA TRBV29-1 CSAHGGGRDTQYF TGCAGCGCCCATGGGGGGGGCAGAGATACGCAGTATTTT
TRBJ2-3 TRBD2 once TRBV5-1 CASSLGLADTDTQYF TGCGCCAGCAGCTTGGGACTAGCGGACACAGATACGCAGTATTTT
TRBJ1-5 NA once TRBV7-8 CASSHREYQPQHF TGTGCCAGCAGTCACAGGGAATATCAGCCCCAGCATTTT
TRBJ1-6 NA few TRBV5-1 CASSTSTETYSPLHF TGCGCCAGCAGCACCTCGACAGAGACTTATTCACCCCTCCACTTT
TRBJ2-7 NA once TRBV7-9 CASSSPGLRAREQYF TGTGCCAGCAGCTCACCCGGGCTGAGGGCCCGGGAGCAGTACTTC
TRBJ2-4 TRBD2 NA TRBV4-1 CASSQDEAAGGWIQYF TGCGCCAGCAGCCAAGATGAGGCCGCGGGAGGATGGATTCAGTACTTC
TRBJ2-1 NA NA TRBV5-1 CASSLAGAREQFF TGCGCCAGCAGCTTGGCTGGGGCTCGTGAGCAGTTCTTC
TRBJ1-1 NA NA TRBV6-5 CASNDRHSPNTEAFF TGTGCCAGCAACGACAGACACTCCCCGAACACTGAAGCTTTCTTT
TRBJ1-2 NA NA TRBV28 CASSSTGLIYGYTF TGTGCCAGCAGTTCCACAGGGTTAATCTATGGCTACACCTTC
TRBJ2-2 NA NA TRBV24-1 CATSDLKGGNTGELFF TGTGCCACCAGTGATTTGAAAGGCGGGAACACCGGGGAGCTGTTTTTT
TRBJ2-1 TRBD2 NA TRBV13 CASSLAGTSGINEQFF TGTGCCAGCAGCTTAGCCGGGACTAGCGGGATCAATGAGCAGTTCTTC
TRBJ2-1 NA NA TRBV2 CASRPPGRTYNEQFF TGTGCCAGCAGGCCCCCCGGGAGAACCTACAATGAGCAGTTCTTC
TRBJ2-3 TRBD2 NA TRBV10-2 CASSGPKAGGPDTQYF TGCGCCAGCAGTGGTCCTAAAGCGGGAGGGCCCGATACGCAGTATTTT